Below, one T cell receptor (beta chain) is given with its context. Its antigen is unknown. The data originate from a study of T-cell memory formation after mild COVID-19. Study-wide results and limits: CD4+ contracting clones were mainly CM and EM; CD8+ ones, EMRA. Second-wave clones reaching peak frequency on day 37 lacked confirmed SARS-CoV-2 specificity.

The trim removed 0 bases at V and 5 bases at J, leaving 6 bases unmatched. CDR1 LGHNA and CDR2 YSLEER come from the germline V gene. This CDR3 region has 16 residues. Each CDR3 protein gets one entry after TCRdb re-called the 5' RACE reads with MiXCR. Among fewer than 250,000 distinct CDR3 sequences listed, roughly a tenth were seen once. This chain links TRBV4-3 with TRBJ2-2, with 7 positions matching TRBD1. Sequencing input: PBMCs or a T cell subset sorted from them (not recorded which). This clonotype was obtained from a man between 18 and 35 years old who had mild COVID-19 (a few samples of this study predate the infection). Cell type and time point are not known. For the CDR3, the DNA is TGCGCCAGCAGCCAAGATATTAACAGGGGAACCGGGGAGCTGTTTTTT. It codes for CASSQDINRGTGELFF.